Presented here are 8 T cell receptor beta chains from one specimen sequenced in a study of blood T cell repertoires in COVID-19. Assay used: immunoSEQ multiplex PCR; TCRdb lists only in-frame clones, some missing. The sample records about 140,000 clones, around 80% being singletons. The sequencing sample was made of peripheral blood. These receptors were obtained from a woman of 80 years or more in a cohort sampled during active or convalescent COVID-19.

The chain employs TRBV7-2 and TRBJ2-4, with D perhaps matching TRBD2 (6 bases). Germline values: CDR1 SGHTA, CDR2 FQGNSA. Trimming took off 1 base at V and 0 bases at J, with 10 bases between the two ends. CDR3 size: 16 residues. This chain's CDR3 is CASSLDGSLAKNIQYF. The CDR3 DNA is TGTGCCAGCAGCTTAGACGGGAGCCTAGCCAAAAACATTCAGTACTTC.

This chain uses TRBV5-4 with TRBJ2-6; 10 nucleotides agree with TRBD2. The CDR3 is made up of 18 amino acids. Trimming at V came to 1 base and at J to 1 base, leaving 5 bases not matched to a gene. Germline V CDR1 and CDR2: SGHNT, YYREEE (reference sequence). The CDR3 coding sequence is TGTGCCAGCAGCTTGCAGCGGGGGGGCAGGTCTGGGGCCAACGTCCTGACTTTC. Protein sequence: CASSLQRGGRSGANVLTF.

This clone was seen just once. This chain joins TRBV7-9 and TRBJ2-7; D is unclear. CDR1 is SEHNR and CDR2 is FQNEAQ in the germline V gene (reference sequence). The CDR3 contains 11 residues. The germline V and J ends were trimmed by 4 bases and 2 bases, with 3 bases remaining between them. CDR3 in DNA: TGTGCCAGCAGCTCAACCTACGAGCAGTACTTC. This sequence encodes CASSSTYEQYF. The entire variable domain, with the rest obtained from reference TRBV7-9 and TRBJ2-7, is as follows: DTGVSQNPRHKITKRGQNVTFRCDPISEHNRLYWYRQTLGQGPEFLTYFQNEAQLEKSRLLSDRFSAERPKGSFSTLEIQRTEQGDSAMYLCASSSTYEQYFGPGTRLTVT.

The gene calls are TRBV7-2 and TRBJ1-1; 9 bases agree with TRBD1. This CDR3 comprises 13 residues. V trimming: 5 bases; J trimming: 11 bases; junction bases outside the gene matches: 9. Germline assignment: CDR1 SGHTA and CDR2 FQGNSA. CDR3 DNA: TGTGCCAGCAGCGGCGGGACAGGGCTTTTGGCTTTCTTT. Its translation is CASSGGTGLLAFF.

The chain joins TRBV6-5 to TRBJ1-5, with a tentative D call TRBD1 (5 bases). Germline V gene lookup returns CDR1 MNHEY and CDR2 SVGAGI. The CDR3 covers 13 residues. V gave up 6 bases and J gave up 6 bases, with 12 bases separating them. CDR3 nucleotide sequence: TGTGCCAGCAGCGCGGGGCCAGGTCAGCCCCAGCATTTT. Translated: CASSAGPGQPQHF.

The genes are TRBV6-5 and TRBJ1-3, with no clear D. The CDR3 length is 14 residues. Germline loops: CDR1 MNHEY, CDR2 SVGAGI. The germline V and J ends were trimmed by 5 bases and 1 base, with 9 bases remaining between them. In nucleotides, the CDR3 is TGTGCCAGCAGTCGGAGTCGGTCTGGAAACACCATATATTTT. It specifies CASSRSRSGNTIYF.

This clone was seen once. The chain has TRBV5-4 and TRBJ2-7; D possibly corresponds to TRBD1 (6 bases). This CDR3 is built from 12 residues. The germline V and J ends were trimmed by 4 bases and 10 bases, with 15 bases remaining between them. Looked up from germline, CDR1 is SGHNT and CDR2 is YYREEE (reference sequence). The CDR3 sequence is CASSRDRDTQYV. The CDR3 DNA is TGTGCCAGCAGCCGAGACCGGGACACACAGTACGTC.

This clone occurred a few times. The chain employs TRBV18 and TRBJ2-7; D remains ambiguous. CDR1 KGHSH and CDR2 LQKENI come from the germline V gene. This CDR3 spans 15 amino acids. Trimming took off 0 bases at V and 2 bases at J, with 11 bases between the two ends. In DNA form, the CDR3 reads TGTGCCAGCTCACCACCGTCGGTCCCGGCCTACGAGCAGTACTTC. Amino acid sequence: CASSPPSVPAYEQYF.